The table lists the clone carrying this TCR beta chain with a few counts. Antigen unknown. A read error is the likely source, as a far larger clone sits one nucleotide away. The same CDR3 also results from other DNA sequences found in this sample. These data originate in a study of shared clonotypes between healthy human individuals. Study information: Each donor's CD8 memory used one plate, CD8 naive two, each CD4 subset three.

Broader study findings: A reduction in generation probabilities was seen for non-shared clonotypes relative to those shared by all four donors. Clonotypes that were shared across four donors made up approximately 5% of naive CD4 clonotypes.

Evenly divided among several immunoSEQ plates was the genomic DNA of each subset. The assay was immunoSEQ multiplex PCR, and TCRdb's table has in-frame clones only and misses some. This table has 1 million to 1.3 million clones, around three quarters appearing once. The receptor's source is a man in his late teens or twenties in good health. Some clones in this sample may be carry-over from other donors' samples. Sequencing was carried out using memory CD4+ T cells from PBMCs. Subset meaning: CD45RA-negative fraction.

The CDR3, as DNA: TGTGCCAGCAGCTTAGACCCGGACTATGGCTACACCTTC. Translated: CASSLDPDYGYTF. J is TRBJ1-2 and V is TRBV7-2; D not resolved. V was trimmed by 1 base and J by 3 bases, leaving 6 bases between them. Germline-derived CDR1 and CDR2 are SGHTA and FQGNSA. The CDR3 is 13 amino acids.